What follows are 5 T cell receptor beta chains derived from one specimen sequenced in a study of blood T cell repertoires in COVID-19. The repertoire was sequenced with immunoSEQ multiplex PCR; TCRdb's copy has only in-frame clones and lacks some. The sample lists over 200,000 clones; more than 80% were seen once. Sample: PBMCs or T cells enriched from blood (not recorded which). These receptors all stem from a man in his 60s who had recovered from COVID-19.

This clone was found a few times. The rearrangement joins TRBV29-1 to TRBJ1-1, with 7 bases matching TRBD1. Per germline, CDR1 SQVTM and CDR2 ANQGSEA. The CDR3 totals 12 residues. V was pared by 2 bases and J by 5 bases, with 2 bases of the junction left unmatched. Here the CDR3 DNA reads TGCAGCGTTGAAAGGGGGCAAACTGAAGCTTTCTTT. It translates to CSVERGQTEAFF.

The chain couples TRBV11-1 to TRBJ1-1, with D maybe TRBD1 (5 bases). Germline V gene sequence: CDR1 SGHAT, CDR2 FQDESV (reference sequence). The V gene lost 1 base and the J gene lost 1 base, with 7 bases spanning the gap. The CDR3 length is 14 residues. In nucleotides, the CDR3 is TGTGCCAGCAGCTTAGACAGGTGGAACACTGAAGCTTTCTTT. Translating gives CASSLDRWNTEAFF.

This chain connects TRBV29-1 to TRBJ2-7; D gene unclear. V gave up 4 bases and J gave up 2 bases, with 9 bases separating them. The CDR3 has 12 amino acids. CDR1 is SQVTM, CDR2 ANQGSEA, per germline. Here the CDR3 DNA reads TGCAGCGTTGGCGGTAGTCCCTACGAGCAGTACTTC. Encoded protein: CSVGGSPYEQYF.

V is TRBV30 and J is TRBJ1-1; 8 bases map to TRBD1. The length of the CDR3 is 16 residues. With V trimmed by 3 bases and J by 1 base, 10 bases remained unmatched. Per the germline V gene, CDR1 is GTSNPN and CDR2 is SVGIG (reference sequence). The CDR3 reads CAWRTGSGGRNTEAFF. CDR3 bases: TGTGCCTGGAGGACTGGCTCAGGGGGCAGGAACACTGAAGCTTTCTTT.

The V and J genes are TRBV5-4 and TRBJ1-2, with TRBD1 identical over 9 bases. J lost 6 bases, V lost 4 bases, and 10 bases had no gene match. This CDR3 contains 15 residues. Germline V gene sequence: CDR1 SGHNT, CDR2 YYREEE (reference sequence). As DNA, the CDR3 is TGTGCCAGCAGCACTCCCGGGACAGGGATCGATGGCTACACCTTC. Encoded protein: CASSTPGTGIDGYTF.